The present T cell receptor beta chain was sequenced within a study of CD8 T cells in Susac syndrome (dated by TCRdb to between 2018 and 2021). About the study as a whole: Repertoire sequencing was used to test whether CD8+ T cell activation and differentiation in Susac syndrome was antigen driven. The study compared CD8+ T cell repertoire clonality among 12 healthy donors, roughly 14 Susac syndrome patients and 15 multiple sclerosis patients. Overall study results and their limits: The study acknowledged that relatively few individuals were included in the TCR sequencing and HLA analysis.

Peripheral blood CD8+ and CD4+ T cells from healthy donors, Susac syndrome patients and multiple sclerosis patients were profiled by high-throughput TCR beta sequencing. The multiple sclerosis controls were treatment-naive patients whose relapsing-remitting disease, either stable or active, fulfilled the revised McDonald criteria. Bulk CD8+ and CD4+ T cells were purified by magnetic negative isolation, while CD8+ TEMRA cells were enriched using FACS. Blood was drawn into EDTA tubes, processed within 24 hours, and PBMCs were isolated by density gradient centrifugation. PBMCs intended for TCR sequencing were cryopreserved in liquid nitrogen and thawed later in a water bath at 37 degrees C. The sorted or isolated CD4+, CD8+ and CD8+ TEMRA cells had a purity of 90% or higher. For this clonotype: Its binding antigen is unknown. No base qualities exist here, and no much larger clone lies one base off it.

From cysteine to phenylalanine, the CDR3 is 19 amino acids long. Only the CDR3 part of the read is kept: 57 bases, read in frame from the first base. Looking up the germline V gene yields CDR1 SGDLS and CDR2 YYNGEE. Compared with germline, V lacks 0 bases and J lacks 0 bases; bases without a gene match: 7. RNA was extracted using the RNeasy kit, and roughly 0.5 to 1 ug of the RNA was reverse transcribed with random hexamers. TCR beta CDR3 regions were amplified with the immunoSEQ multiplex PCR assay covering 54 Vbeta and 13 Jbeta segments. Bias from PCR amplification was corrected by using a synthetic template baseline for primer optimization and for computational correction. In the source study's methods: Reads were assigned to V, D and J genes according to IMGT and analyzed in immunoSEQ Analyzer, with only productive sequences retained. Clonality was computed as one minus Shannon entropy normalized by log2 of the number of productive unique sequences. Public and private clones were assessed among the 100 most prevalent clones of each patient and control. Susac-specific clones were defined as absent from healthy and MS cohorts, 800 to 1,200 published viral clones and other ImmuneACCESS disease sequences. TCRdb trimmed the raw reads at Q25, called clones with MiXCR and kept productive beta chains. Rows are combined by CDR3 protein, so each entry shows the most common genes and DNA. TCRdb's processing, not the authors', yielded these V and J calls. For this sample there are 200,000 or so distinct CDR3 sequences; roughly nine tenths appear just once. The top ten clonotypes cover approximately 0.13% of the sample.

The sample consisted of CD8+ T cells from PBMCs. Rearrangement joined TRBV9 to TRBJ2-6, and 9 bases in between align with TRBD1. This TCR was sampled from a human donor with multiple sclerosis. At the DNA level, the sequence is TGTGCCAGCAGCGTAGTAGGGACAGGGTTCCCCTCTGGGGCCAACGTCCTGACTTTC. Its protein product is CASSVVGTGFPSGANVLTF.